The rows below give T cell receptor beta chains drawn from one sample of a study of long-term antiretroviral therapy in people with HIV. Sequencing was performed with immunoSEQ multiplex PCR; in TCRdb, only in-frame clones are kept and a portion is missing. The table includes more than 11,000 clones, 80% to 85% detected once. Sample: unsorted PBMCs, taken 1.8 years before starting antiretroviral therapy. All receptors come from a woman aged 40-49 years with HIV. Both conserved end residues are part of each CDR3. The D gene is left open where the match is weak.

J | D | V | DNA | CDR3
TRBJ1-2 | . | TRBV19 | TGTGCCAGTACCCCCCGGACCTTAAACTATGGCTACACCTTC | CASTPRTLNYGYTF
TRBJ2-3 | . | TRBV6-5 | TGTGCCAGCAGTTACTATGGGGCCGGGGGAGATACGCAGTATTTT | CASSYYGAGGDTQYF
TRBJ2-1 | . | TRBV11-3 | TGTGCCAGCAGCTTAGCCGGGAGCTTATCCTATGAGCAGTTCTTC | CASSLAGSLSYEQFF
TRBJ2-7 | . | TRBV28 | TGTGCCAGCAGTCTGACAGATCTCTACGAGCAGTACTTC | CASSLTDLYEQYF
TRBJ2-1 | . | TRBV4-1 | TGCGCCAGCAGCCACCCGCCGGGGGCCGTGGATGAGCAGTTCTTC | CASSHPPGAVDEQFF
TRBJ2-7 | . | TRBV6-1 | TGTGCCAGCAGTGAGACCAGCTCCTACGAGCAGTACTTC | CASSETSSYEQYF
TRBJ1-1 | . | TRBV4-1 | TGCGCCAGCAGCCTCCACATGAACACTGAAGCTTTCTTT | CASSLHMNTEAFF
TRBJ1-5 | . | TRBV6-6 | TGTGCCAGCAGTATTAGGGACAATCAGCCCCAGCATTTT | CASSIRDNQPQHF
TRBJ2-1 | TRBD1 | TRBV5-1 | TGCGCCAGCAGCTCCCGGGACAGGGGAACGAATGAGCAGTTCTTC | CASSSRDRGTNEQFF
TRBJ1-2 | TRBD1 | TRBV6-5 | TGTGCCAGCAGTTACAGGGGGACAGGGACTGCTTATGGCTACACCTTC | CASSYRGTGTAYGYTF